This is a list of T cell receptor beta chains from one sample in a study of blood T cell repertoires in COVID-19. Sequencing was performed with immunoSEQ multiplex PCR; in TCRdb, only in-frame clones are kept and a portion is missing. This repertoire shows some 150,000 clones, about 86% found once; its top ten account for roughly 3.3%. The sequenced sample consisted of peripheral blood. Receptors were obtained from a man in his 70s with acute or convalescent COVID-19. The CDR3 runs from the conserved cysteine through the conserved F or W. The order of the fields is V gene, clone size, D gene, J gene, CDR3 DNA, CDR3 protein. D genes are given only for firm matches. A row's size may be missing; if present it is once, few, many or a size class.

TRBV11-2	.	TRBD2	TRBJ2-5	TGTGCCAGCAGCTTAGTCGGGACTAGCATAGAGACCCAGTACTTC	CASSLVGTSIETQYF
TRBV28	.	.	TRBJ2-1	TGTGCCAGCAGTCGGGAGAGAACCTACAATGAGCAGTTCTTC	CASSRERTYNEQFF
TRBV4-3	.	TRBD2	TRBJ2-1	TGCGCCAGCAGCCGAATCGCGGGAGGAAGTTACAATGAGCAGTTCTTC	CASSRIAGGSYNEQFF
TRBV27	.	.	TRBJ1-5	TGTGCCAGCAGTTTAACACAGGGCCGGCCCCAGCATTTT	CASSLTQGRPQHF
TRBV5-1	.	.	TRBJ2-1	TGCGCCAGCAGCTTGTCCCCCGGACACACCTACAATGAGCAGTTCTTC	CASSLSPGHTYNEQFF
TRBV27	once	TRBD1	TRBJ2-5	TGTGCCAGCAGTTTTCAAGGGGGCTTACAAGAGACCCAGTACTTC	CASSFQGGLQETQYF
TRBV25-1	.	.	TRBJ1-1	TGTGCCAGCAGTTACAGTCCGAACACTGAAGCTTTCTTT	CASSYSPNTEAFF
TRBV6-1	.	TRBD2	TRBJ2-3	TGTGCCAGCAGTGAAGCCTTAGCGGGAGGAGCAGATACGCAGTATTTT	CASSEALAGGADTQYF
TRBV27	once	.	TRBJ2-7	TGTGCCAGCAGACGGGAGTGGGGCTACGAGCAGTACTTC	CASRREWGYEQYF
TRBV14	.	TRBD1	TRBJ1-3	TGTGCCAGCAGCCAAACAGGGGCCCGCTCTGGAAACACCATATATTTT	CASSQTGARSGNTIYF
TRBV18	few	TRBD1	TRBJ1-5	TGTGCCAGCTCACCCTATAGGACAGGGGAGGCCCAGCCCCAGCATTTT	CASSPYRTGEAQPQHF
TRBV27	once	TRBD2	TRBJ2-3	TGTGCCAGCAGTTCCGGACTAGCGGGAGGAAAGACAGATACGCAGTATTTT	CASSSGLAGGKTDTQYF
TRBV19	.	TRBD1	TRBJ1-5	TGTGCCAGTACTCCGACAGGGCCGAATCAGCCCCAGCATTTT	CASTPTGPNQPQHF
TRBV29-1	.	.	TRBJ2-2	TGCAGCGTTTCGCGGGGGAGGGGGGACACCGGGGAGCTGTTTTTT	CSVSRGRGDTGELFF
TRBV6-5	once	TRBD1	TRBJ2-7	TGTGCCAGCAGTTACAAGGGACAGGGGGCGTCCTACGAGCAGTACTTC	CASSYKGQGASYEQYF
TRBV6-2/TRBV6-3	.	.	TRBJ1-4	TGTGCCAGCAGTTTCTTACAGGGAAGTGAAAAACTGTTTTTT	CASSFLQGSEKLFF
TRBV5-6	.	.	TRBJ1-4	TGTGCCAGCAGTTCCGTCGGGGGACCTACAACTAATGAAAAACTGTTTTTT	CASSSVGGPTTNEKLFF
TRBV14	.	.	TRBJ1-1	TGTGCCAGCAGCCAAGAGGACCAGGGCACTGAAGCTTTCTTT	CASSQEDQGTEAFF
TRBV11-3	.	TRBD1	TRBJ1-6	TGTGCCAGCAGCGTGGGACAGGGGAATTCACCCCTCCACTTT	CASSVGQGNSPLHF
TRBV4-3	.	.	TRBJ1-1	TGCGCCAGCAGCCAAGATGGGGGGACCACTGAAGCTTTCTTT	CASSQDGGTTEAFF
TRBV7-3	.	TRBD2	TRBJ2-1	TGTGCCAGCAGCTCCCATTGGGGGCTAGCGGGAGATGAGCAGTTCTTC	CASSSHWGLAGDEQFF
TRBV19	once	.	TRBJ2-7	TGTGCCAGTAGTATTCTTGGACAGACTTACGAGCAGTACTTC	CASSILGQTYEQYF
TRBV6-5	.	.	TRBJ2-7	TGTGCCAGCAGTTACTCGAGCCGACAGTCCTACGAGCAGTACTTC	CASSYSSRQSYEQYF
TRBV12-3/TRBV12-4	.	.	TRBJ2-7	TGTGCCAGCGGCACAACCTACGAGCAGTACTTC	CASGTTYEQYF
TRBV6-6	.	TRBD1	TRBJ1-6	TGTGCCAGCAGTCTGGACCGGGACAGCCAGTATAATTCACCCCTCCACTTT	CASSLDRDSQYNSPLHF
TRBV11-2	.	.	TRBJ1-2	TGTGCCAGCAGCTTAACAGGGTTTGGCTACACCTTC	CASSLTGFGYTF
TRBV7-2	few	TRBD2	TRBJ2-5	TGTGCCAGCAGCTTAGCGGCTAGCGGGAGGGCAGAGACCCAGTACTTC	CASSLAASGRAETQYF
TRBV7-9	.	.	TRBJ2-3	TGTGCCAGCAGCTTAGAACCAGGGAATACGCAGTATTTT	CASSLEPGNTQYF
TRBV7-2	once	TRBD2	TRBJ2-7	TGTGCCAGCAGCTTAGCGAGCGGGAACCCCTACGAGCAGTACTTC	CASSLASGNPYEQYF
TRBV7-9	.	.	TRBJ1-2	TGTGCCAGCAGCTTCGAGGGACACGGCTACACCTTC	CASSFEGHGYTF
TRBV6-5	.	.	TRBJ2-3	TGTGCCAGCAGGAGGGGGGGAGGGGAGCAGTATTTT	CASRRGGGEQYF
TRBV6-4	.	.	TRBJ1-6	TGTGCCAGCAGTTTCTCCCCAGGGCTCCAATCACCCCTCCACTTT	CASSFSPGLQSPLHF
TRBV7-2	.	.	TRBJ2-3	TGTGCCAGCAGCTTAAACCAGAGGAGCACAGATACGCAGTATTTT	CASSLNQRSTDTQYF
TRBV19	.	.	TRBJ1-5	TGTGCCAGTAGTACCGGGAGGAGGGGGAGCAATCAGCCCCAGCATTTT	CASSTGRRGSNQPQHF
TRBV7-2	few	TRBD1	TRBJ2-5	TGTGCCAGCAGCTTCGCCGGGACAGCACAAGAGACCCAGTACTTC	CASSFAGTAQETQYF
TRBV9	.	.	TRBJ1-3	TGTGCCAGCGGGGGGGCCTCGGCGGGAAACACCATATATTTT	CASGGASAGNTIYF
TRBV9	.	TRBD2	TRBJ2-7	TGTGCCAGCAGCGTAGATGGAGTTCCGGGACTATGGACCTACGAGCAGTACTTC	CASSVDGVPGLWTYEQYF
TRBV12-3/TRBV12-4	once	.	TRBJ1-1	TGTGCCAGCAGTTTCAAGAGAGGAACTGAAGCTTTCTTT	CASSFKRGTEAFF
TRBV19	.	TRBD1	TRBJ1-2	TGTGCCAGTAGTGTTGGACAGGGGGTCTATGGCTACACCTTC	CASSVGQGVYGYTF
TRBV4-1	.	TRBD1	TRBJ2-5	TGCGCCAGCAGCCATTTCCTCGGGACAGGGGCTCCCAGCCAAGAGACCCAGTACTTC	CASSHFLGTGAPSQETQYF
TRBV19	.	.	TRBJ2-2	TGTGCCAGTCGCAACAGGGACACCGGGGAGCTGTTTTTT	CASRNRDTGELFF
TRBV19	.	TRBD1	TRBJ1-5	TGTGCCAGTAGTATAGATCTGACAGGGCCTCAGCCCCAGCATTTT	CASSIDLTGPQPQHF
TRBV5-5	.	.	TRBJ2-3	TGTGCCAGCAGCTTGGCCAGAAGCACAGATACGCAGTATTTT	CASSLARSTDTQYF
TRBV27	.	.	TRBJ2-7	TGTGCCAGCAGTTTAAGGAGGGACTCCTACGAGCAGTACTTC	CASSLRRDSYEQYF
TRBV3-1/TRBV3-2	.	TRBD2	TRBJ2-2	TGTGCCAGCAGACAAGGGACTAGCGGAAACACCGGGGAGCTGTTTTTT	CASRQGTSGNTGELFF
TRBV18	.	TRBD2	TRBJ2-7	TGTGCCAGCTCACTACCTAGCGGGAGGGCCGGTGAGCAGTACTTC	CASSLPSGRAGEQYF
TRBV30	.	.	TRBJ2-1	TGTGCCTGGAGTCTGACTACTTTCAATGAGCAGTTCTTC	CAWSLTTFNEQFF
TRBV7-2	.	TRBD1	TRBJ2-1	TGTGCCAGCAGTCCCCGACAGGGGTCGGACAATGAGCAGTTCTTC	CASSPRQGSDNEQFF
TRBV6-1	.	.	TRBJ2-3	TGTGCCAGCAGTGAAAGTAGGACAGTGTTGAGCACAGATACGCAGTATTTT	CASSESRTVLSTDTQYF
TRBV20-1	.	.	TRBJ1-1	TGCAGTGCAGGGGAACGTACTGAAGCTTTCTTT	CSAGERTEAFF